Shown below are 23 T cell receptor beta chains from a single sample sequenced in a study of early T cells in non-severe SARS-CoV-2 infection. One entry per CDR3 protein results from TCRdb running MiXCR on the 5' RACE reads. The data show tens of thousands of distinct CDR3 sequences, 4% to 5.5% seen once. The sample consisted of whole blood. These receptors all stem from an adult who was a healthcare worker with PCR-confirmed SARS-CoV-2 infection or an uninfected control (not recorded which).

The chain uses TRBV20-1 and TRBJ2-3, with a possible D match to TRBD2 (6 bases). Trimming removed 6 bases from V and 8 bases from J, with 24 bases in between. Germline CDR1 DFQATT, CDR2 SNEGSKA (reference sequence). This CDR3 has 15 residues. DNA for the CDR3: TGCAGTGCCTCCGAAGCCAACGGGGGAGGAGTTACGCAGTATTTT. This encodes CSASEANGGGVTQYF.

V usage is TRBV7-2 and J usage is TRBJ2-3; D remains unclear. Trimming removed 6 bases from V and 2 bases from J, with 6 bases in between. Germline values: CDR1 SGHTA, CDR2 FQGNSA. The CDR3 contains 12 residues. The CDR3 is CASRPDTDTQYF. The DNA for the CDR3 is TGTGCCAGCAGACCTGACACAGATACGCAGTATTTT. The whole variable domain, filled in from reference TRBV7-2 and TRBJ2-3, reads GAGVSQSPSNKVTEKGKDVELRCDPISGHTALYWYRQSLGQGLEFLIYFQGNSAPDKSGLPSDRFSAERTGGSVSTLTIQRTQQEDSAVYLCASRPDTDTQYFGPGTRLTVL.

CDR3 protein: CASSQVPSYEQYF. In DNA form, the CDR3 reads TGTGCCAGCAGCCAAGTTCCCAGCTACGAGCAGTACTTC. The chain uses TRBV14 and TRBJ2-7; D is undetermined. CDR3 size: 13 residues. Trimming took 1 base from V and 3 from J, leaving 7 bases between them. The germline V gene encodes CDR1 SGHDN and CDR2 FVKESK.

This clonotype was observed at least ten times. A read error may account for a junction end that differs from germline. The CDR3 region has the DNA TGTGCCAGCAGCCTAGCTAGTGAAAAACTGTTTTTT. As protein: CASSLASEKLFF. This chain joins TRBV7-6 and TRBJ1-4; D is unclear. The germline gives CDR1 SGHVS, CDR2 FNYEAQ. CDR3 length: 12 amino acids.

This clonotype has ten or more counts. The DNA for the CDR3 is TGTGCCTGGAGTGTGCAGGGCTCTGGGGCCAACGTCCTGACTTTC. Its protein is CAWSVQGSGANVLTF. This chain uses TRBV30 with TRBJ2-6, with a tentative D call TRBD1 (5 bases). V lost 0 bases and J lost 0, with 6 bases in between. The CDR3 sequence is 15 residues long. Per the germline V gene, CDR1 is GTSNPN and CDR2 is SVGIG (reference sequence). The whole variable domain, remainder taken from reference TRBV30 and TRBJ2-6, is SQTIHQWPATLVQPVGSPLSLECTVEGTSNPNLYWYRQAAGRGLQLLFYSVGIGQISSEVPQNLSASRPQDRQFILSSKKLLLSDSGFYLCAWSVQGSGANVLTFGAGSRLTVL.

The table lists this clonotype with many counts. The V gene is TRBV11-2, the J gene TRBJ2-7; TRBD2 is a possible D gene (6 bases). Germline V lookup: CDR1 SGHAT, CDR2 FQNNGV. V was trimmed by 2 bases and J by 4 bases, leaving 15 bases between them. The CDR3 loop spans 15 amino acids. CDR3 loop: CASSLRLEAKYEQYF. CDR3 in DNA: TGTGCCAGCAGCTTAAGACTAGAGGCAAAGTACGAGCAGTACTTC.

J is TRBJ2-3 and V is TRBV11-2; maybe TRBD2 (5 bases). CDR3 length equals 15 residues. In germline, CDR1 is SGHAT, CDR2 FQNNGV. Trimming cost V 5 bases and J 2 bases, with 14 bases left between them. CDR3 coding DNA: TGTGCCAGCAGCCTCGGCCGGGGTTACACAGATACGCAGTATTTT. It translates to CASSLGRGYTDTQYF.

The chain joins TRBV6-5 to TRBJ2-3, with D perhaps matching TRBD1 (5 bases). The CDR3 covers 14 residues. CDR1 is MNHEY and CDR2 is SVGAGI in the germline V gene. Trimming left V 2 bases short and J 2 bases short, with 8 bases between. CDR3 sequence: CASSYGAVTDTQYF. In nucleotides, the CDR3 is TGTGCCAGCAGTTACGGGGCTGTCACAGATACGCAGTATTTT.

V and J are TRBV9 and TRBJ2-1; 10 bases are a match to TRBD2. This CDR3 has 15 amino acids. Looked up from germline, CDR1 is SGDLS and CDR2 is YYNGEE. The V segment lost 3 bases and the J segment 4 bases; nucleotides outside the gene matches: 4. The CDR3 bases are TGTGCCAGCAGCGATACTAGCGGGGAATACAATGAGCAGTTCTTC. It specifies CASSDTSGEYNEQFF.

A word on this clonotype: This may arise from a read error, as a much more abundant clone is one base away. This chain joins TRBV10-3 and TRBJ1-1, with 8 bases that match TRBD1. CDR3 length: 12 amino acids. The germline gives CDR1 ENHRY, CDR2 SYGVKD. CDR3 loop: CTTGGEDTEAFF. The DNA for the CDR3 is TGTACCACAGGGGGTGAGGACACTGAAGCTTTCTTT.

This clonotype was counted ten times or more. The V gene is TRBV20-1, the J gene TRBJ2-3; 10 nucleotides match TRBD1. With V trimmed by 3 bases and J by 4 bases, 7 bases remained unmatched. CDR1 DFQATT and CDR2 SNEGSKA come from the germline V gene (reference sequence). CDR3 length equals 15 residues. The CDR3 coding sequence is TGCAGTGCTAGCCGGGACAGGGGATTCGCAGATACGCAGTATTTT. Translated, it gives CSASRDRGFADTQYF.

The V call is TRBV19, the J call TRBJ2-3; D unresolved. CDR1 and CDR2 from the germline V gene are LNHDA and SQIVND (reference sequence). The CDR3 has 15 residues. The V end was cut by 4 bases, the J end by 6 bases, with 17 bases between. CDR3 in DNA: TGTGCCAGTAGTAATGGACGGACCTCCAGGGATACGCAGTATTTT. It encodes CASSNGRTSRDTQYF.

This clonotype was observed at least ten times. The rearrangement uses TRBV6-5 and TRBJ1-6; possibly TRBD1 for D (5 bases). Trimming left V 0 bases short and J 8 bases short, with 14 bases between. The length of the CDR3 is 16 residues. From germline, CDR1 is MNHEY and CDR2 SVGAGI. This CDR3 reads CASSYSRSRGDSPLHF. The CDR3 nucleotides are TGTGCCAGCAGTTACTCGAGGTCTCGAGGGGATTCACCCCTCCACTTT.

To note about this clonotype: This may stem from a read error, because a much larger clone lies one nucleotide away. Here the CDR3 DNA reads TGTGCCAGAAGCCCACTAGCCTCCACTCGCGGGGAGACCCAGTACTTC. Residues: CARSPLASTRGETQYF. The chain is built from TRBV12-3 or TRBV12-4 and TRBJ2-5; D perhaps matches TRBD2 (6 bases). V was trimmed by 9 bases and J by 5 bases, leaving 25 bases between them. The CDR3 is 16 residues long.

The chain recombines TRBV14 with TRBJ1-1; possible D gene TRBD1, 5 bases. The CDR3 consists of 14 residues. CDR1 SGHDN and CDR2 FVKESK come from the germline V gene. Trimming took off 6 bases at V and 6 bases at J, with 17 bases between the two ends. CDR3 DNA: TGTGCCAGCAGATCTGGCGGGACCTACGCTGAAGCTTTCTTT. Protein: CASRSGGTYAEAFF.

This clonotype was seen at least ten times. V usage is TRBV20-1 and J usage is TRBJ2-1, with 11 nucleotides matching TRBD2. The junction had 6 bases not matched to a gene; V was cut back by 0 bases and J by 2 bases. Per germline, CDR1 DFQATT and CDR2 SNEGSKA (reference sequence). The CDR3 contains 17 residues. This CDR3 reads CSARDPQTSGAYNEQFF. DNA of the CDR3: TGCAGTGCTAGAGACCCCCAGACTAGCGGGGCCTACAATGAGCAGTTCTTC.

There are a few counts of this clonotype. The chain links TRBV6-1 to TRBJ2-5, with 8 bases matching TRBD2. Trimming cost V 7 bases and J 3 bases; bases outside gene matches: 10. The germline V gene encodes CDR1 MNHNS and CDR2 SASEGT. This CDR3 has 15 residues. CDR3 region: CASTDGGTREETQYF. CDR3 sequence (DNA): TGTGCCAGCACCGACGGGGGGACTAGGGAAGAGACCCAGTACTTC.

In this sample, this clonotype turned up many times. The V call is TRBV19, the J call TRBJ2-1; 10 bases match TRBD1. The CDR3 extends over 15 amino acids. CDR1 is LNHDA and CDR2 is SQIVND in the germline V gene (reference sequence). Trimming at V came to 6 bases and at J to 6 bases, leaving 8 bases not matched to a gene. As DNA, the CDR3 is TGTGCCAGTAGGACAGGGACAGGGGTAGGCAATGAGCAGTTCTTC. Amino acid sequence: CASRTGTGVGNEQFF. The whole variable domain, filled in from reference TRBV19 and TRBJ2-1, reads DGGITQSPKYLFRKEGQNVTLSCEQNLNHDAMYWYRQDPGQGLRLIYYSQIVNDFQKGDIAEGYSVSREKKESFPLTVTSAQKNPTAFYLCASRTGTGVGNEQFFGPGTRLTVL.

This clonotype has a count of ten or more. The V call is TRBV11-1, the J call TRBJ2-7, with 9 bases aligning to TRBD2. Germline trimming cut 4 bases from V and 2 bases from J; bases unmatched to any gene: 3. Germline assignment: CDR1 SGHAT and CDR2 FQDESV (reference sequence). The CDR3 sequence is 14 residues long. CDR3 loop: CASSSTSGPYEQYF. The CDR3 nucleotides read TGTGCCAGCAGCTCGACTAGCGGCCCCTACGAGCAGTACTTC. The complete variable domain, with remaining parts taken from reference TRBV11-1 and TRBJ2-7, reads EAEVAQSPRYKITEKSQAVAFWCDPISGHATLYWYRQILGQGPELLVQFQDESVVDDSQLPKDRFSAERLKGVDSTLKIQPAELGDSAMYLCASSSTSGPYEQYFGPGTRLTVT.

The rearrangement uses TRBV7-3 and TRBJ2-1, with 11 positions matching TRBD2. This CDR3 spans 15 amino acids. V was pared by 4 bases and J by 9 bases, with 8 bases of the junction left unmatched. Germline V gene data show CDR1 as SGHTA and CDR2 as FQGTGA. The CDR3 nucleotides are TGTGCCAGCAGCTCTGTAGCGGGAGGGCGGGTTGAGCAGTTCTTC. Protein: CASSSVAGGRVEQFF. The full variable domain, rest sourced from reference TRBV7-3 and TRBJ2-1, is GAGVSQTPSNKVTEKGKYVELRCDPISGHTALYWYRQSLGQGPEFLIYFQGTGAADDSGLPNDRFFAVRPEGSVSTLKIQRTERGDSAVYLCASSSVAGGRVEQFFGPGTRLTVL.

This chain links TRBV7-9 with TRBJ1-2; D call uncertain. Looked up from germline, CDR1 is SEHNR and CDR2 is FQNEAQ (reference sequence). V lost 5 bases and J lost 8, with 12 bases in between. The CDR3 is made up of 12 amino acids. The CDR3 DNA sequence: TGTGCCAGCAGCCCCGTTGGCAGGGGCTACACCTTC. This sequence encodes CASSPVGRGYTF. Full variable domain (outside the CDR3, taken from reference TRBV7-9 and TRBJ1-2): DTGVSQNPRHKITKRGQNVTFRCDPISEHNRLYWYRQTLGQGPEFLTYFQNEAQLEKSRLLSDRFSAERPKGSFSTLEIQRTEQGDSAMYLCASSPVGRGYTFGSGTRLTVV.

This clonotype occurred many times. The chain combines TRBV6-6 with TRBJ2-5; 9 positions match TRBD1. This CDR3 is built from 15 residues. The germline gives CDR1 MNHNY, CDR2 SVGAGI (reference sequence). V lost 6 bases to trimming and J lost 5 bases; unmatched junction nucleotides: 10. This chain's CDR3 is CASSLDRGLVETQYF. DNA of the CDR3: TGTGCCAGCAGCTTAGACAGGGGGTTGGTGGAGACCCAGTACTTC.

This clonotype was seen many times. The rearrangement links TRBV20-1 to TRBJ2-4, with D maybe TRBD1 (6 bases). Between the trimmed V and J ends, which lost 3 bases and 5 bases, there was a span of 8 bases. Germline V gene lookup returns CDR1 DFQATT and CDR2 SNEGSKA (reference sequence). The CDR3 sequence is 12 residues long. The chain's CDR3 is CSARTGENIQYF. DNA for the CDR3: TGCAGTGCTAGGACAGGAGAAAACATTCAGTACTTC.